The 9 T cell receptor beta chains presented below share a single source sample, sequenced in a study of T-cell reconstitution after alpha-beta-depleted transplantation in children. Preparation of the TCRbeta library was carried out with unique molecular identifiers. From the PCR reads, TCRdb called clonotypes with MiXCR, one entry per CDR3 protein. The sample holds around 250,000 distinct CDR3 sequences, 20% to 30% seen once. Material: PBMCs, obtained before TCRalphabeta/CD19-depleted stem cell transplant. The receptors originated from a girl aged 2 to 9 with Fanconi anemia, due to receive a stem cell transplant.

In this sample, this clonotype turned up many times. J is TRBJ2-7 and V is TRBV29-1, with 8 bases fitting TRBD1. The length of the CDR3 is 13 residues. Germline V CDR1 and CDR2: SQVTM, ANQGSEA. The trim removed 6 bases at V and 5 bases at J, leaving 9 bases unmatched. CDR3 in DNA: TGCAGCGTGGACGCAGGGGGCGTGAACGAGCAGTACTTC. The encoded protein is CSVDAGGVNEQYF.

In this sample, this clonotype turned up many times. The chain employs TRBV12-3 or TRBV12-4 and TRBJ2-1, with 7 bases identical to TRBD2. CDR3 length: 18 residues. J was trimmed by 0 bases and V by 2 bases; bases with no gene match: 10. CDR3 sequence (DNA): TGTGCCAGCAGTTTATTCGGGGGAGGGCCGAGCTCCTACAATGAGCAGTTCTTC. Protein: CASSLFGGGPSSYNEQFF.

The gene calls are TRBV20-1 and TRBJ2-1; 7 bases map to TRBD2. Germline lookup yields CDR1 DFQATT and CDR2 SNEGSKA (reference sequence). The CDR3 contains 13 residues. Germline trimming cut 3 bases from V and 8 bases from J; bases unmatched to any gene: 7. The CDR3 DNA follows: TGCAGTGCTAGCCGGACTAGTGTCCATGAGCAGTTCTTC. Translated: CSASRTSVHEQFF.

In its sample, this clonotype was seen many times. This rearrangement joins TRBV9 to TRBJ2-7, with 9 nucleotides matching TRBD2. The trim removed 5 bases at V and 4 bases at J, leaving 4 bases unmatched. CDR1 SGDLS and CDR2 YYNGEE come from the germline V gene. The CDR3 consists of 13 residues. The CDR3 here is CASSPREGYEQYF. In DNA, the CDR3 is TGTGCCAGCAGTCCGCGGGAGGGGTACGAGCAGTACTTC.

This clonotype was counted ten times or more. V usage is TRBV4-2 and J usage is TRBJ2-3; 10 positions agree with TRBD2. This CDR3 spans 18 amino acids. The V segment lost 3 bases and the J segment 5 bases; nucleotides outside the gene matches: 14. The V gene's germline CDR1 is LGHNA and CDR2 YNFKEQ. The CDR3: CASSQELAGLRGGDTQYF. CDR3 in DNA: TGTGCCAGCAGCCAGGAACTAGCGGGATTAAGAGGAGGAGATACGCAGTATTTT.

CDR3 in amino acids: CATSSPSDRGSYEQYF. CDR3 in DNA: TGTGCCACCAGCAGTCCCTCGGACAGGGGCTCCTACGAGCAGTACTTC. The rearrangement uses TRBV15 and TRBJ2-7; 9 bases agree with TRBD1. This CDR3 spans 16 amino acids. The V gene end was trimmed by 3 bases and the J gene end by 0 bases; junction bases not matched to a gene: 6. Per the germline V gene, CDR1 is LNHNV and CDR2 is YYDKDF (reference sequence). Complete variable domain (other parts from reference TRBV15 and TRBJ2-7): DAMVIQNPRYQVTQFGKPVTLSCSQTLNHNVMYWYQQKSSQAPKLLFHYYDKDFNNEADTPDNFQSRRPNTSFCFLDIRSPGLGDTAMYLCATSSPSDRGSYEQYFGPGTRLTVT.

This clonotype was detected ten times or more. This chain links TRBV13 with TRBJ2-5; 7 positions match TRBD2. The V and J ends lost 5 bases and 7 bases, in that order; junction bases with no gene match: 7. Germline V gene lookup returns CDR1 PRHDT and CDR2 FYEKMQ (reference sequence). This CDR3 contains 13 residues. For the CDR3, the DNA is TGTGCCAGCAGCAGGGCGGGAGAGGTGACCCAGTACTTC. Its translation: CASSRAGEVTQYF.

The chain has TRBV12-3 or TRBV12-4 and TRBJ2-7; the match to TRBD2 covers 8 bases. This CDR3 contains 15 residues. With V trimmed by 5 bases and J by 0 bases, 6 bases remained unmatched. This CDR3 reads CASSEGGGSSYEQYF. The CDR3 DNA is TGTGCCAGCAGTGAGGGCGGGGGGTCCTCCTACGAGCAGTACTTC.

The rearrangement uses TRBV7-9 and TRBJ2-7; weak D call: TRBD1 (6 bases). The CDR3 runs 14 residues. The V gene lost 5 bases and the J gene lost 5 bases, with 16 bases spanning the gap. Germline CDR1 SEHNR, CDR2 FQNEAQ (reference sequence). The CDR3 DNA reads TGTGCCAGCAGCCGACAGGCACCCAGGCACGAGCAGTACTTC. The encoded protein is CASSRQAPRHEQYF.